Below, 21 T cell receptor beta chains from the same sample are listed, as sequenced in a study of PD-1 blockade in mismatch repair-deficient tumors. The method was immunoSEQ multiplex PCR; TCRdb's version includes in-frame clones alone and lacks a portion of them. The sample holds approximately 110,000 clones, roughly 80% seen once. The sequencing here drew on peripheral blood, taken about 60 weeks after starting pembrolizumab. The source of these receptors is an adult with mismatch repair-deficient cancer.

The genes are TRBV5-4 and TRBJ1-1; D ambiguous. Germline V CDR1 and CDR2: SGHNT, YYREEE (reference sequence). The CDR3 length is 15 residues. The V and J ends lost 0 bases and 9 bases respectively, with 18 bases between them. The CDR3 bases are TGTGCCAGCAGCTTGGGGGGAATGAGACAAAAAAAAGCTTTCTTT. Translating it yields CASSLGGMRQKKAFF.

This clone was seen only a few times. CDR3 sequence reads: CASRWEQFF. In DNA form, the CDR3 reads TGTGCCAGCAGATGGGAGCAGTTCTTC. V gene TRBV21-1 combines with J gene TRBJ2-1. TRBV21-1 is assigned pseudogene status. This CDR3 is built from 9 residues.

The chain joins TRBV27 to TRBJ1-1; D ambiguous. Per the germline V gene, CDR1 is MNHEY and CDR2 is SMNVEV (reference sequence). The CDR3 runs to 12 residues. V lost 5 bases, J lost 1 base, and 5 bases lay in between. CDR3 sequence: CASSRGNTEAFF. CDR3 sequence (DNA): TGTGCCAGCAGTCGGGGGAACACTGAAGCTTTCTTT.

The J gene is TRBJ2-1, the V gene TRBV9; TRBD2 aligns across 8 bases. CDR1 is SGDLS, CDR2 YYNGEE, per germline. The CDR3 totals 15 residues. The J segment lost 5 bases and the V segment lost 4 bases, leaving 8 bases of the junction unmatched. CDR3 bases: TGTGCCAGCAGCCTCGCGGGAGGACAAAACAATGAGCAGTTCTTC. It codes for CASSLAGGQNNEQFF.

The table lists this clone with a few counts. The rearrangement joins TRBV29-1 to TRBJ2-1, with TRBD1 identical over 9 bases. Germline V CDR1 and CDR2: SQVTM, ANQGSEA. This CDR3 has 15 amino acids. After removal of 3 bases from V and 6 bases from J, the junction contained 9 bases not matched to a gene. The CDR3 loop reads CSVDGTGGWSNEQFF. The CDR3, as DNA: TGCAGCGTTGACGGTACAGGGGGCTGGAGCAATGAGCAGTTCTTC.

V gene TRBV14 combines with J gene TRBJ2-3, with 9 nucleotides matching TRBD2. J was trimmed by 2 bases and V by 2 bases; bases with no gene match: 8. CDR3 length: 17 residues. The V gene's germline CDR1 is SGHDN and CDR2 FVKESK. The CDR3 sequence is CASSQNLAGPTTDTQYF. The DNA of the CDR3 is TGTGCCAGCAGCCAAAATCTAGCGGGACCGACCACAGATACGCAGTATTTT.

The chain joins TRBV27 to TRBJ2-7; D not certain. This CDR3 is built from 15 residues. Germline CDR1 reads MNHEY; CDR2 reads SMNVEV (reference sequence). V shed 6 bases and J shed 1 base, with 16 bases lying between them. Written as DNA, the CDR3 is TGTGCCAGCAGCCGATGGGCGGTAAAATCCTACGAGCAGTACTTC. Residues: CASSRWAVKSYEQYF.

This chain uses TRBV19 with TRBJ2-7; maybe TRBD1 (5 bases). V shed 2 bases and J shed 0 bases, with 8 bases lying between them. This CDR3 comprises 14 residues. Germline lookup yields CDR1 LNHDA and CDR2 SQIVND (reference sequence). Written as DNA, the CDR3 is TGTGCCAGTAGTATACAGGGTAACTCCTACGAGCAGTACTTC. Amino acid sequence: CASSIQGNSYEQYF.

This clone appeared once. The genes are TRBV7-9 and TRBJ1-3; weak D call: TRBD1 (5 bases). The V end was cut by 4 bases, the J end by 0 bases, with 13 bases between. The CDR3 runs 16 residues. Germline-derived CDR1 and CDR2 are SEHNR and FQNEAQ (reference sequence). The CDR3 reads CASSSRDGTSGNTIYF. In DNA, the CDR3 is TGTGCCAGCAGCTCCCGGGACGGGACCTCTGGAAACACCATATATTTT.

The chain recombines TRBV6-1 with TRBJ2-7; 7 bases line up with TRBD1. Germline lookup yields CDR1 MNHNS and CDR2 SASEGT. Trimming took 5 bases from V and 3 from J; bases not matched to a gene: 10. The CDR3 totals 15 residues. The CDR3 nucleotides read TGTGCCAGCAGTCTAGGACAGGATTCCTACTACGAGCAGTACTTC. Its translation is CASSLGQDSYYEQYF.

This clone was observed a few times. V and J are TRBV5-1 and TRBJ1-2; 7 bases line up with TRBD1. The CDR3 covers 13 residues. V gave up 2 bases and J gave up 8 bases; unmatched junction bases: 6. The germline gives CDR1 SGHRS, CDR2 YFSETQ. CDR3 region: CASSLQQGYGYTF. In nucleotides, the CDR3 is TGCGCCAGCAGCTTACAACAGGGGTACGGCTACACCTTC.

The chain couples TRBV30 to TRBJ2-1; the D gene is possibly TRBD2 (7 bases). Germline loops: CDR1 GTSNPN, CDR2 SVGIG (reference sequence). Trimming shortened V by 3 bases and J by 3 bases, and 24 bases separated the two germline ends. The CDR3 is made up of 18 amino acids. This chain's CDR3 is CAWRVGGRAASFYNEQFF. Written as DNA, the CDR3 is TGTGCCTGGAGAGTAGGGGGGAGGGCCGCTAGCTTCTACAATGAGCAGTTCTTC.

This sequence joins TRBV19 and TRBJ2-1; 11 bases map to TRBD2. Germline CDR1 LNHDA, CDR2 SQIVND (reference sequence). V shed 5 bases, J shed 5 bases, and the junction held 2 bases outside the gene matches. This CDR3 comprises 14 residues. CDR3 sequence (DNA): TGTGCCAGTAGTCCTAGCGGGAGGAACAATGAGCAGTTCTTC. It yields the protein CASSPSGRNNEQFF.

The rearrangement links TRBV10-1 to TRBJ2-1, with D possibly TRBD1 on 6 matching bases. Per the germline V gene, CDR1 is WNHNN and CDR2 is SYGVQD (reference sequence). This CDR3 is 16 amino acids long. With 2 bases removed from V and 0 bases from J, the gap between germline ends came to 11 bases. In nucleotides, the CDR3 is TGCGCCAGCAGTGAGGTCAGGGGTAGCTCCTACAATGAGCAGTTCTTC. It yields the protein CASSEVRGSSYNEQFF.

J is TRBJ1-4 and V is TRBV7-8, with TRBD1 as a possible D gene (6 bases). The CDR3 is 15 residues long. V lost 5 bases, J lost 8 bases, and 18 bases lay in between. The germline V gene has CDR1 SGHVS and CDR2 FQNEAQ. CDR3 amino acids: CASSLGRGKEEKLFF. CDR3 bases: TGTGCCAGCAGCCTAGGTAGGGGGAAGGAGGAAAAACTGTTTTTT.

The chain carries TRBV5-6 and TRBJ1-2, with 7 nucleotides matching TRBD1. CDR1 is SGHDT and CDR2 is YYEEEE in the germline V gene. The CDR3 consists of 14 residues. V gave up 5 bases and J gave up 1 base; unmatched junction bases: 5. CDR3 in amino acids: CASSPQGDNYGYTF. DNA for the CDR3: TGTGCCAGCAGTCCTCAGGGGGATAACTATGGCTACACCTTC. Full variable domain (remainder filled in from reference TRBV5-6 and TRBJ1-2): DAGVTQSPTHLIKTRGQQVTLRCSPKSGHDTVSWYQQALGQGPQFIFQYYEEEERQRGNFPDRFSGHQFPNYSSELNVNALLLGDSALYLCASSPQGDNYGYTFGSGTRLTVV.

The V call is TRBV27, the J call TRBJ1-1; D may be TRBD1 (6 bases). Deletions cut 7 bases from V and 5 bases from J, with 8 bases between. The CDR3 is made up of 11 amino acids. Germline CDR1 reads MNHEY; CDR2 reads SMNVEV (reference sequence). The CDR3 nucleotides are TGTGCCAGCATTAGGGGGACTGAAGCTTTCTTT. Translation gives CASIRGTEAFF.

The chain has TRBV7-3 and TRBJ2-4; D could derive from TRBD1 or TRBD2 (5 bases each). The ends were cut back, 5 bases at V and 6 bases at J, with 17 bases in the middle. Germline CDR1 SGHTA, CDR2 FQGTGA. This CDR3 is built from 15 residues. The CDR3, as DNA: TGTGCCAGCAGCCCCTCGGGGCAGGGCGGAAACATTCAGTACTTC. Protein product: CASSPSGQGGNIQYF.

The V call is TRBV7-9, the J call TRBJ2-7; 8 bases fit TRBD1. The junction had 4 bases not matched to a gene; V was cut back by 4 bases and J by 2 bases. Germline-derived CDR1 and CDR2 are SEHNR and FQNEAQ (reference sequence). The CDR3 sequence is 14 residues long. In nucleotides, the CDR3 is TGTGCCAGCAGCTCCTTACAGGGGGCCTACGAGCAGTACTTC. Translated, it gives CASSSLQGAYEQYF.

The V and J genes are TRBV9 and TRBJ2-7; D may match TRBD1 or TRBD2 (5 bases each). V lost 0 bases to trimming and J lost 5 bases, with 15 bases between them. The CDR3 spans 15 residues. Germline CDR1 and CDR2: SGDLS and YYNGEE. CDR3 bases: TGTGCCAGCAGCGTAGCCGGGGCTAGTACCAACGAGCAGTACTTC. Its protein product is CASSVAGASTNEQYF.

This clone was found a few times. This chain uses TRBV2 with TRBJ2-2, with D possibly matching TRBD2 (5 bases). The V end was cut by 7 bases, the J end by 6 bases, with 15 bases between. The V gene's germline CDR1 is SNHLY and CDR2 FYNNEI. The CDR3 runs to 14 residues. CDR3 bases: TGTGCCAGCAAGGAGGACGGTGCGTCCGGGGAGCTGTTTTTT. Translated: CASKEDGASGELFF. The variable domain in full, completed from reference TRBV2 and TRBJ2-2, reads EPEVTQTPSHQVTQMGQEVILRCVPISNHLYFYWYRQILGQKVEFLVSFYNNEISEKSEIFDDQFSVERPDGSNFTLKIRSTKLEDSAMYFCASKEDGASGELFFGEGSRLTVL.